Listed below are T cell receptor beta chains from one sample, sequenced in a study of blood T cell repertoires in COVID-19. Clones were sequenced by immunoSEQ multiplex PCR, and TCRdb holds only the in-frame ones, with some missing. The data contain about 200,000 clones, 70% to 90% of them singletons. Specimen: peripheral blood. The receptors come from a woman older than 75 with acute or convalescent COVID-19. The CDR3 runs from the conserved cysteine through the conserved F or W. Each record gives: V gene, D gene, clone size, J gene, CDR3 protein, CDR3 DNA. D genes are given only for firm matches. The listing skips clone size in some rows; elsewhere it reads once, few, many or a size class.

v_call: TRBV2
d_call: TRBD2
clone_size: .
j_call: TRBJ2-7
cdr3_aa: CASNGLAGGRNEQYF
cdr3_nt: TGTGCCAGCAACGGACTAGCGGGAGGTCGCAACGAGCAGTACTTC

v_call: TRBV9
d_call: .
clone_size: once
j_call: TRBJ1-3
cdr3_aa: CASSASSGNTIYF
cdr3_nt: TGTGCCAGCAGCGCTTCCTCTGGAAACACCATATATTTT

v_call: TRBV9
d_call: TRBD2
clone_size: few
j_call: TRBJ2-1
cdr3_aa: CASSVGGSGRWSSYNEQFF
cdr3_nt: TGTGCCAGCAGCGTAGGGGGTAGCGGGAGGTGGAGCTCCTACAATGAGCAGTTCTTC

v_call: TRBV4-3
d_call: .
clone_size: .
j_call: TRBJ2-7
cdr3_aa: CASSQATSYEQYF
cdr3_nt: TGCGCCAGCAGCCAAGCTACGTCTTACGAGCAGTACTTC

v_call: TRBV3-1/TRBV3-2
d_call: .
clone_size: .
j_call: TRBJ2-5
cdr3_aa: CASSRGFREATQYF
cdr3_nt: TGTGCCAGCAGCCGAGGTTTCAGGGAGGCGACCCAGTACTTC

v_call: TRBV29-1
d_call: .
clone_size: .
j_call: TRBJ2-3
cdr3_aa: CSVDSETTDTQYF
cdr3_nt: TGCAGCGTTGATTCAGAAACCACAGATACGCAGTATTTT

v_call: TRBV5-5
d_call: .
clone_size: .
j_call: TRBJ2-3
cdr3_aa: CASSLGWETTQYF
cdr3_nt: TGTGCCAGCAGCTTGGGGTGGGAGACTACGCAGTATTTT

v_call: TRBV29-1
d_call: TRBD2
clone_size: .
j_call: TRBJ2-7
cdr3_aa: CSVGGLAGGYEQYF
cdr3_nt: TGCAGCGTTGGGGGGCTAGCGGGGGGCTACGAGCAGTACTTC

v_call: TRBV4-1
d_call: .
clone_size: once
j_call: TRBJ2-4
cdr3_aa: CASSPGLTIQYF
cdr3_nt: TGCGCCAGCAGCCCGGGTCTCACCATTCAGTACTTC

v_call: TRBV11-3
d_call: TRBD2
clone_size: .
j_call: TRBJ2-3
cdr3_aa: CASSLRPGTSGSDTQYF
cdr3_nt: TGTGCCAGCAGCTTACGCCCCGGGACTAGCGGTTCAGATACGCAGTATTTT

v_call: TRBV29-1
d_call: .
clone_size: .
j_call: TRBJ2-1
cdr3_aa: CSVGSGYNEQFF
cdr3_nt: TGCAGCGTTGGCAGCGGTTACAATGAGCAGTTCTTC

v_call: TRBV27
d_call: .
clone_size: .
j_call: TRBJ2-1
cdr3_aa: CASSPYGGEQFF
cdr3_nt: TGTGCCAGCTCCCCCTACGGGGGTGAGCAGTTCTTC

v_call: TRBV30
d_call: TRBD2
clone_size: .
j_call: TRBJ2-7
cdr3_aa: CAWSVSGRSLFKQYF
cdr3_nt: TGTGCCTGGAGTGTAAGCGGGAGGTCCCTTTTCAAGCAGTACTTC

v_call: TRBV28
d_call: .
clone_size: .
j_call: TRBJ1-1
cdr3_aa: CASSQQGSNTEAFF
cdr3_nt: TGTGCCAGCAGTCAACAGGGAAGCAACACTGAAGCTTTCTTT

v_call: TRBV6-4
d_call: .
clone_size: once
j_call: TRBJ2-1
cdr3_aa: CASSDSSTGRNEQFF
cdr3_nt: TGTGCCAGCAGTGACTCGTCAACAGGACGCAATGAGCAGTTCTTC

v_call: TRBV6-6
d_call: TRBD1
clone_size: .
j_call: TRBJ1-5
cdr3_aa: CASSPQGADNQPQHF
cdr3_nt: TGTGCCAGCAGCCCACAGGGGGCCGATAATCAGCCCCAGCATTTT

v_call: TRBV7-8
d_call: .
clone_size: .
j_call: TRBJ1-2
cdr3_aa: CASSPREGNYGYTF
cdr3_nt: TGTGCCAGCAGCCCGAGGGAGGGTAACTATGGCTACACCTTC

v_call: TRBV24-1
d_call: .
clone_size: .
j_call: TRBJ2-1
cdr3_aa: CATSDRLVPFGEQFF
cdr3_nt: TGTGCCACCAGTGACCGACTAGTACCCTTTGGGGAGCAGTTCTTC

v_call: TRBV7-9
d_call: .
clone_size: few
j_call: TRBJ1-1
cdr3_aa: CASSFDSNTEAFF
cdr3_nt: TGTGCCAGCAGCTTCGACTCGAACACTGAAGCTTTCTTT

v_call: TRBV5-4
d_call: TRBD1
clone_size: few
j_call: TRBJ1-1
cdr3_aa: CASNPGGKHTEAFF
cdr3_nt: TGTGCCAGCAACCCAGGGGGTAAGCACACTGAAGCTTTCTTT

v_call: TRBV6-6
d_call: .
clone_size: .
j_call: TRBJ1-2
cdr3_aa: CASSYDPGLEEDYTF
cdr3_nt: TGTGCCAGCAGTTACGACCCGGGACTAGAGGAGGACTACACCTTC

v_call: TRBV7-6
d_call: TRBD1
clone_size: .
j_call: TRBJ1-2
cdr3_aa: CASTSDRMGYTF
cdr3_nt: TGTGCCAGCACCTCGGACAGGATGGGCTACACCTTC

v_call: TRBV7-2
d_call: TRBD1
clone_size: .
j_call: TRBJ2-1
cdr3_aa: CASSVDRGFYNEQFF
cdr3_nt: TGTGCCAGCAGCGTGGACAGGGGGTTTTACAATGAGCAGTTCTTC

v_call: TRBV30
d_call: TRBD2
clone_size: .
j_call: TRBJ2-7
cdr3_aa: CAWSGSGGEQYF
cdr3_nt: TGTGCCTGGAGTGGCTCGGGGGGCGAGCAGTACTTC

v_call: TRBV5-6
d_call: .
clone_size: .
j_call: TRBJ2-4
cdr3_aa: CASSSGGGGLYIQYF
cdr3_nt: TGTGCCAGCAGCAGCGGTGGAGGGGGCTTATACATTCAGTACTTC

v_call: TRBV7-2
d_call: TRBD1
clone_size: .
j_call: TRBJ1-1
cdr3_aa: CASSLMGQDKNTEAFF
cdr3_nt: TGTGCCAGCAGCTTAATGGGACAGGACAAGAACACTGAAGCTTTCTTT

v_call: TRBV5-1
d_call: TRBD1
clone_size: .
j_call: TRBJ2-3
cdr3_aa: CASTPGTGADTQYF
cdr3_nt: TGCGCCAGCACCCCCGGGACAGGGGCAGATACGCAGTATTTT

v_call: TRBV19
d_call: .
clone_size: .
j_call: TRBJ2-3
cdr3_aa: CASSIAGTDTQYF
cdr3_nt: TGTGCCAGTAGTATAGCTGGCACAGATACGCAGTATTTT

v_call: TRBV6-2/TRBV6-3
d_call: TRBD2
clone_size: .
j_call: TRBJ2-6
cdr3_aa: CASSYPARGVGSGANVLTF
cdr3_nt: TGTGCCAGCAGTTACCCCGCCCGGGGGGTGGGTTCTGGGGCCAACGTCCTGACTTTC

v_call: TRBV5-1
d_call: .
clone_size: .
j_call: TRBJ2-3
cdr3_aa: CASSLGQAQDTQYF
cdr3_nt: TGCGCCAGCAGCTTGGGACAGGCGCAAGATACGCAGTATTTT

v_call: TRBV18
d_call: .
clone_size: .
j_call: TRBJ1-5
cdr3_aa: CASSPPRYQGSQPQHF
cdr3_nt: TGTGCCAGCTCACCACCGCGGTATCAGGGGAGTCAGCCCCAGCATTTT

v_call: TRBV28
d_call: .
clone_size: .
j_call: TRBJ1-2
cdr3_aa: CASSFAGERYGYTF
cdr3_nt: TGTGCCAGCAGTTTCGCGGGGGAGCGCTATGGCTACACCTTC

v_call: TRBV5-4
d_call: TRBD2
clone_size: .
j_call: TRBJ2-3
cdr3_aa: CASSPRLAGVGDTQYF
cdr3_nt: TGTGCCAGCAGCCCCCGACTAGCGGGAGTGGGAGATACGCAGTATTTT

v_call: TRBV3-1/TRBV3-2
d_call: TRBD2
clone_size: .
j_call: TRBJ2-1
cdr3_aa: CASSDGRLGYNEQFF
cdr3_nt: TGTGCCAGCAGCGACGGGAGGTTGGGGTACAATGAGCAGTTCTTC

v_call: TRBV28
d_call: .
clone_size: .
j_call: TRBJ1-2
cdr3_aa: CASSSRGYGYTF
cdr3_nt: TGTGCCAGCAGTTCACGGGGGTATGGCTACACCTTC

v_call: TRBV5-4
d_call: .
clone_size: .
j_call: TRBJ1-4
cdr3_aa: CASSMDQREKLFF
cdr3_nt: TGTGCCAGCAGCATGGACCAGAGGGAAAAACTGTTTTTT

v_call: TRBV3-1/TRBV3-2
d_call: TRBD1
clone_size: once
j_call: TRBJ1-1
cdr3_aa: CASSQRKPGGTEAFF
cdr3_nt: TGTGCCAGCAGCCAACGTAAACCAGGGGGCACTGAAGCTTTCTTT